These 20 T cell receptor beta chains originate from one sample sequenced in a study of T-cell reconstitution after alpha-beta-depleted transplantation in children (dated by TCRdb to 2016 to 2017). The method was PCR. Sequencer: Illumina HiSeq 2500. To normalize quantification of the TCRbeta repertoire, the TCR libraries were built with molecular barcoding that relied on unique molecular identifiers. Clones were called with MiXCR by TCRdb after fastp trimmed the public reads at Q25, and only in-frame beta chains were retained. Every entry covers one CDR3 protein and lists the most common genes and DNA from its rows. The sample data list 250,000 to 400,000 distinct CDR3 sequences, and approximately 23% of these were observed just once. The ten biggest clones cover over 9.5% of the sample. What this sample's treatment or condition label stands for: allogeneic hematopoietic cell transplantation with graft depleted of TCRalphabeta T cells and CD19 B cells.

Sample: PBMCs, mostly from graft donor cells, taken 180 days after TCRalphabeta/CD19-depleted stem cell transplant. The receptors originated from a male patient younger than 18 who had a stem cell transplant for acute lymphoblastic leukemia, so the T cells may come from the graft donor.

The chain uses TRBV4-1 and TRBJ1-6, with a weak D call TRBD1 (6 bases). V was clipped by 4 bases and J by 9 bases, with 25 bases between them. CDR3 length equals 18 residues. Germline V CDR1 and CDR2: MGHRA, YSYEKL. The DNA for the CDR3 is TGCGCCAGCAGCCGAGGGCTAGAGGGGGGGTTCTGGACTTCACCCCTCCACTTT. This gives the protein CASSRGLEGGFWTSPLHF.

The V and J genes are TRBV19 and TRBJ2-6; a possible D gene is TRBD2 (6 bases). Germline loops: CDR1 LNHDA, CDR2 SQIVND (reference sequence). The ends were cut back, 3 bases at V and 0 bases at J, with 15 bases in the middle. This CDR3 comprises 18 residues. The CDR3 nucleotides read TGTGCCAGTAGTATTCCGCCCGGGGGATCCTCTGGGGCCAACGTCCTGACTTTC. It yields the protein CASSIPPGGSSGANVLTF.

V and J are TRBV12-3 or TRBV12-4 and TRBJ2-1; TRBD2 agrees at 13 bases. This CDR3 has 15 amino acids. The junction had 7 bases not matched to a gene; V was cut back by 6 bases and J by 8 bases. CDR3 amino acids: CASSRTSGRTDEQFF. In nucleotides, the CDR3 is TGTGCCAGCAGCCGGACTAGCGGGAGAACCGATGAGCAGTTCTTC.

This clonotype was observed a few times. This sequence joins TRBV5-1 and TRBJ2-1; D tentatively reads TRBD1 or TRBD2 (5 bases each). V lost 9 bases and J lost 6, with 22 bases in between. The CDR3 runs 15 residues. Looked up from germline, CDR1 is SGHRS and CDR2 is YFSETQ. The CDR3 nucleotides read TGCGCCACCATGGGGGATGGGCTGCGCACCAATGAGCAGTTCTTC. Its translation: CATMGDGLRTNEQFF.

This clonotype was found a few times. This chain joins TRBV5-1 and TRBJ2-7; 7 bases align to TRBD2. With V trimmed by 2 bases and J by 0 bases, 2 bases remained unmatched. This CDR3 spans 14 amino acids. Germline CDR1 reads SGHRS; CDR2 reads YFSETQ. DNA of the CDR3: TGCGCCAGCAGCTTCCAGCGGGGCTCCTACGAGCAGTACTTC. Its protein product is CASSFQRGSYEQYF.

The chain has TRBV7-9 and TRBJ2-7; tentatively, D is TRBD1 (5 bases). CDR1 and CDR2 (germline): SEHNR, FQNEAQ (reference sequence). The CDR3 extends over 14 amino acids. V lost 5 bases and J lost 0, with 11 bases in between. CDR3 protein: CASSVRGHSYEQYF. The CDR3 region has the DNA TGTGCCAGCAGCGTAAGGGGTCACTCCTACGAGCAGTACTTC.

The genes are TRBV12-3 or TRBV12-4 and TRBJ1-2; TRBD1 is a possible D gene (6 bases). The CDR3 loop spans 15 amino acids. V was pared by 5 bases and J by 4 bases, with 17 bases between. CDR3: CASSVVGGPSYGYTF. The CDR3 region has the DNA TGTGCCAGCAGTGTGGTTGGGGGCCCGTCCTATGGCTACACCTTC.

Comments on this clonotype: One junction end disagrees with the germline gene, perhaps due to a read error. The chain has TRBV3-1 and TRBJ1-5, with D perhaps TRBD1 (6 bases). Germline V gene lookup returns CDR1 LGHDT and CDR2 YNNKEL (reference sequence). The CDR3 totals 14 residues. This CDR3 reads CASSHQGRNQPLHF. CDR3 coding DNA: TGTGCCAGCAGCCATCAGGGGCGCAATCAGCCCCTGCATTTT.

The CDR3 DNA is TGCAGTGCTAGGGATCTAGCGGGAGCTTCGTACCAAGAGACCCAGTACTTC. Translation: CSARDLAGASYQETQYF. The chain recombines TRBV20-1 with TRBJ2-5; TRBD2 matches 10 bases. J lost 0 bases, V lost 3 bases, and 10 bases had no gene match. The CDR3 has 17 residues. Germline V gene lookup returns CDR1 DFQATT and CDR2 SNEGSKA (reference sequence).

This rearrangement joins TRBV9 to TRBJ2-7, with a possible D match to TRBD1 (6 bases). The CDR3 consists of 15 residues. The V and J ends lost 3 bases and 6 bases respectively, with 19 bases between them. CDR1 is SGDLS, CDR2 YYNGEE, per germline. CDR3 residues: CASSGDTGLVVEQYF. The CDR3 region has the DNA TGTGCCAGCAGCGGGGACACAGGGTTGGTGGTCGAGCAGTACTTC. The full variable domain, with the rest looked up from reference TRBV9 and TRBJ2-7, is DSGVTQTPKHLITATGQRVTLRCSPRSGDLSVYWYQQSLDQGLQFLIQYYNGEERAKGNILERFSAQQFPDLHSELNLSSLELGDSALYFCASSGDTGLVVEQYFGPGTRLTVT.

The V and J genes are TRBV27 and TRBJ2-7, with a weak D call TRBD1 (7 bases). The CDR3 length is 14 residues. CDR1 is MNHEY and CDR2 is SMNVEV in the germline V gene (reference sequence). Deletions cut 9 bases from V and 0 bases from J, with 15 bases between. CDR3 protein: CARGGGQASYEQYF. CDR3 DNA sequence: TGTGCCAGGGGGGGTGGACAGGCCTCCTACGAGCAGTACTTC.

CDR3: CASSLRKKKRGDTQYF. As DNA, the CDR3 is TGTGCCAGCAGCTTAAGAAAAAAAAAGAGAGGAGATACGCAGTATTTT. The chain couples TRBV11-1 to TRBJ2-3, with D unclear. Germline CDR1 reads SGHAT; CDR2 reads FQDESV (reference sequence). V was cut by 2 bases and J by 5 bases, with 17 bases left in between. This CDR3 has 16 amino acids. The whole variable domain, remainder taken from reference TRBV11-1 and TRBJ2-3, is EAEVAQSPRYKITEKSQAVAFWCDPISGHATLYWYRQILGQGPELLVQFQDESVVDDSQLPKDRFSAERLKGVDSTLKIQPAELGDSAMYLCASSLRKKKRGDTQYFGPGTRLTVL.

The chain joins TRBV5-4 to TRBJ1-3; TRBD1 matches at 8 bases. The V gene's germline CDR1 is SGHNT and CDR2 YYREEE (reference sequence). The CDR3 extends over 16 amino acids. Losses at the gene ends were 4 bases for V and 3 bases for J; bases not matched to a gene: 9. CDR3 in DNA: TGTGCCAGCAGCCAGGCTCAGGGGGCAAATGGAAACACCATATATTTT. Protein sequence: CASSQAQGANGNTIYF.

The chain employs TRBV20-1 and TRBJ2-2; D is ambiguous. Germline CDR1 reads DFQATT; CDR2 reads SNEGSKA (reference sequence). V gave up 7 bases and J gave up 2 bases, with 14 bases separating them. CDR3 size: 14 residues. CDR3 in DNA: TGCAGTGGGCAATCACCCCTAAACACCGGGGAGCTGTTTTTT. Protein product: CSGQSPLNTGELFF.

The V call is TRBV19, the J call TRBJ1-4, with a tentative D call TRBD1 (5 bases). This CDR3 is 17 amino acids long. Germline V lookup: CDR1 LNHDA, CDR2 SQIVND (reference sequence). V was shortened by 6 bases and J by 2 bases, with 19 bases between the two germline ends. In DNA form, the CDR3 reads TGTGCCAGTAGCGACCCGACAGTTCCCTTGACTAATGAAAAACTGTTTTTT. Residues: CASSDPTVPLTNEKLFF.

J is TRBJ2-4 and V is TRBV27, with D uncertain. The CDR3 loop spans 13 amino acids. Germline-derived CDR1 and CDR2 are MNHEY and SMNVEV (reference sequence). The V end lost 4 bases, the J end lost 9 bases, and 13 bases lay between the germline ends. This chain's CDR3 is CASSSVPGGIQYF. CDR3 nucleotide sequence: TGTGCCAGCAGTTCGGTCCCCGGTGGCATTCAGTACTTC.

There are a few counts of this clonotype. The chain has TRBV5-1 and TRBJ2-2; D is possibly TRBD1 (5 bases). The ends were cut back, 4 bases at V and 4 bases at J, with 14 bases in the middle. Germline loops: CDR1 SGHRS, CDR2 YFSETQ. The CDR3 is 15 residues long. The chain's CDR3 is CASSLRTRGTGELFF. Written as DNA, the CDR3 is TGCGCCAGCAGCCTTAGGACACGCGGCACCGGGGAGCTGTTTTTT. The variable domain in full, with the rest retrieved from reference TRBV5-1 and TRBJ2-2, is KAGVTQTPRYLIKTRGQQVTLSCSPISGHRSVSWYQQTPGQGLQFLFEYFSETQRNKGNFPGRFSGRQFSNSRSEMNVSTLELGDSALYLCASSLRTRGTGELFFGEGSRLTVL.

The chain carries TRBV6-1 and TRBJ2-7; 7 nucleotides match TRBD1. This CDR3 region has 13 residues. Germline V gene data show CDR1 as MNHNS and CDR2 as SASEGT. V lost 8 bases to trimming and J lost 2 bases; unmatched junction nucleotides: 6. CDR3 region: CASRPGQPYEQYF. In nucleotides, the CDR3 is TGTGCCAGCCGGCCGGGACAGCCCTACGAGCAGTACTTC.

V and J are TRBV12-3 or TRBV12-4 and TRBJ2-1; D unresolved. With 3 bases removed from V and 8 bases from J, the gap between germline ends came to 8 bases. The CDR3 contains 12 residues. CDR3 residues: CASSFLGYEQFF. The CDR3 bases are TGTGCCAGCAGTTTCCTCGGGTATGAGCAGTTCTTC.

The J gene is TRBJ2-3, the V gene TRBV7-8; weak D call: TRBD2 (6 bases). Per the germline V gene, CDR1 is SGHVS and CDR2 is FQNEAQ. CDR3 length: 19 residues. The V and J ends lost 3 bases and 1 base respectively, with 23 bases between them. The CDR3 DNA reads as TGTGCCAGCAGCTTGCTTCAAACCGGAGGGTGGTGGGGCACAGATACGCAGTATTTT. Amino acids: CASSLLQTGGWWGTDTQYF.